Sequencing of this T cell receptor beta chain was carried out in a study of blood T cell repertoires in COVID-19. Those enrolled, adults aged roughly 18 to 95 years, came from 24 US areas. Germline CDR1 is KGHSH and CDR2 is LQKENI. This CDR3 has 17 amino acids. With 4 bases removed from V and 0 bases from J, the gap between germline ends came to 17 bases. Only in-frame clones appear in the TCRdb table, and some are missing; sequencing was by immunoSEQ multiplex PCR. The data show hundreds of thousands of clones, approximately 88% seen once. This TCR was recovered from a woman aged 40 to 50 who had recovered from COVID-19. The chain couples TRBV18 to TRBJ2-3; maybe TRBD1 (5 bases). The sequenced sample was PBMCs or T cells enriched from blood (not recorded which). The chain's CDR3 is CASSLTTPGSSTDTQYF. Written as DNA, the CDR3 is TGTGCCAGCTCACTAACCACTCCAGGGTCTAGCACAGATACGCAGTATTTT.